Each of the 10 T cell receptor beta chains below was sequenced from the same sample in a study of blood T cell repertoires in COVID-19. Clones were sequenced by immunoSEQ multiplex PCR, and TCRdb holds only the in-frame ones, with some missing. The data show 75,000 to 100,000 clones, with more than 65% seen just once and about 4.3% held by the top ten. Source material: peripheral blood. These receptors were taken from a man aged 55 to 70 with acute or convalescent COVID-19.

This clone was recorded a few times. The V call is TRBV6-2 or TRBV6-3, the J call TRBJ2-3; TRBD1 aligns across 10 bases. CDR3 length: 14 residues. Germline V gene data show CDR1 as MNHEY and CDR2 as SVGEGT. The ends lost 5 bases at V and 3 bases at J; junction bases unmatched: 2. The CDR3 sequence is CASSDRGRTDTQYF. In DNA form, the CDR3 reads TGTGCCAGCAGTGACAGGGGGCGGACAGATACGCAGTATTTT.

This sequence joins TRBV28 and TRBJ1-6; 10 bases are a match to TRBD1. Germline CDR1 MDHEN, CDR2 SYDVKM. This CDR3 is 16 amino acids long. With 3 bases clipped from V and 8 bases from J, the junction kept 7 bases outside the gene matches. CDR3 coding DNA: TGTGCCAGCAGTTTGTGGACAGGGGGTACGTATTCACCCCTCCACTTT. This sequence encodes CASSLWTGGTYSPLHF.

V gene TRBV19 combines with J gene TRBJ2-7; 11 bases fit TRBD1. The length of the CDR3 is 15 residues. Germline CDR1 and CDR2: LNHDA and SQIVND (reference sequence). V gave up 8 bases and J gave up 0 bases; unmatched junction bases: 6. The CDR3 loop reads CASAAGTGGSYEQYF. CDR3 coding DNA: TGTGCCAGTGCGGCCGGGACAGGGGGCTCCTACGAGCAGTACTTC. The whole variable domain, filled in from reference TRBV19 and TRBJ2-7, reads DGGITQSPKYLFRKEGQNVTLSCEQNLNHDAMYWYRQDPGQGLRLIYYSQIVNDFQKGDIAEGYSVSREKKESFPLTVTSAQKNPTAFYLCASAAGTGGSYEQYFGPGTRLTVT.

This clone was found a few times. The V call is TRBV7-2, the J call TRBJ2-2; tentatively, D is TRBD1 (5 bases). The V end was cut by 5 bases, the J end by 7 bases, with 17 bases between. Germline V lookup: CDR1 SGHTA, CDR2 FQGNSA. The CDR3 covers 15 residues. The CDR3 nucleotides are TGTGCCAGCAGCACGTACCCAAGACAGCACGGGGAGCTGTTTTTT. It codes for CASSTYPRQHGELFF.

The chain joins TRBV9 to TRBJ2-3; D perhaps matches TRBD2 (6 bases). CDR3 length: 15 amino acids. Trimming stripped 4 bases from V and 1 base from J, with 13 bases between. The germline CDR1 and CDR2 sequences are SGDLS and YYNGEE. CDR3 DNA: TGTGCCAGCAGCCCTCAGGGAGGACGCACAGATACGCAGTATTTT. It is translated as CASSPQGGRTDTQYF.

J is TRBJ1-5 and V is TRBV7-6, with D possibly being TRBD1 (5 bases). The CDR3 is 16 amino acids. Deletions cut 3 bases from V and 3 bases from J, with 15 bases between. The germline gives CDR1 SGHVS, CDR2 FNYEAQ. The CDR3 protein is CASSFEEGLANQPQHF. Here the CDR3 DNA reads TGTGCCAGCAGCTTTGAGGAGGGGCTGGCCAATCAGCCCCAGCATTTT.

Here the CDR3 DNA reads TGCGCCAGCAGCTTACGCAGGGGAACAGATACGCAGTATTTT. Protein sequence: CASSLRRGTDTQYF. The V gene is TRBV5-1, the J gene TRBJ2-3; the D gene is possibly TRBD1 (6 bases). The CDR3 contains 14 residues. Looked up from germline, CDR1 is SGHRS and CDR2 is YFSETQ. V was cut by 2 bases and J by 3 bases, with 10 bases left in between.

A single count supports this clone. This chain connects TRBV27 to TRBJ2-3, with D unclear. The germline V gene encodes CDR1 MNHEY and CDR2 SMNVEV (reference sequence). V lost 2 bases and J 1 base, leaving 7 bases between the germline ends. The CDR3 spans 14 residues. The CDR3 is CASSLESRTDTQYF. The CDR3 nucleotides are TGTGCCAGCAGTTTAGAGAGCCGCACAGATACGCAGTATTTT.

This clone was detected only a few times. The chain couples TRBV30 to TRBJ1-1; TRBD1 matches at 7 bases. Looked up from germline, CDR1 is GTSNPN and CDR2 is SVGIG (reference sequence). V lost 3 bases and J lost 5; bases outside the gene matches: 9. The CDR3 runs to 14 residues. The CDR3: CAWRRGGRGTEAFF. In DNA, the CDR3 is TGTGCCTGGAGGAGAGGGGGCAGGGGAACTGAAGCTTTCTTT.

The chain couples TRBV4-1 to TRBJ2-5; TRBD2 matches at 10 bases. Germline V lookup: CDR1 MGHRA, CDR2 YSYEKL. The V segment lost 0 bases and the J segment 4 bases; nucleotides outside the gene matches: 8. The CDR3 spans 17 residues. The CDR3 loop is CASSQDSGPSGGETQYF. As DNA, the CDR3 is TGCGCCAGCAGCCAAGATAGTGGTCCTAGCGGGGGAGAGACCCAGTACTTC.